The source of this T cell receptor beta chain is a study of blood T cell repertoires in COVID-19. Sequenced by immunoSEQ multiplex PCR; TCRdb stores in-frame clones only, minus some. The repertoire holds about 190,000 clones, with roughly 73% as singletons. This CDR3 region has 13 residues. Germline-derived CDR1 and CDR2 are SQVTM and ANQGSEA. V was shortened by 3 bases and J by 0 bases, with 8 bases between the two germline ends. Sequencing input: peripheral blood. The TCR sequence derives from a woman aged 80 or older with active or convalescent COVID-19. This chain links TRBV29-1 with TRBJ1-1; D remains ambiguous. The CDR3 region has the DNA TGCAGCGTTGAGAGACAAATGAACACTGAAGCTTTCTTT. Its protein is CSVERQMNTEAFF.